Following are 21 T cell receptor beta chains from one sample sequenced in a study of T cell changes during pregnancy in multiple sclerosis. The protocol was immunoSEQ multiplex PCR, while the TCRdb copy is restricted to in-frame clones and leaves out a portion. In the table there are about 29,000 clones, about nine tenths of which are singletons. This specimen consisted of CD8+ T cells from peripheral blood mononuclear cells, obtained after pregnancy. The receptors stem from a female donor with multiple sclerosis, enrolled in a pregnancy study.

In DNA, the CDR3 is TGCGCCAGCAGCCTGGGGACACTGGAGAGTGGCTACACCTTC. This gives the protein CASSLGTLESGYTF. This chain links TRBV5-1 with TRBJ1-2; D perhaps matches TRBD1 (6 bases). This CDR3 has 14 amino acids. The V gene lost 4 bases and the J gene lost 7 bases, with 17 bases spanning the gap. Germline V lookup: CDR1 SGHRS, CDR2 YFSETQ.

CDR3 sequence reads: CASSVEGSGRVDEQFF. The CDR3 DNA follows: TGTGCCAGCAGCGTAGAGGGGAGCGGGCGGGTTGATGAGCAGTTCTTC. The genes are TRBV9 and TRBJ2-1, with D possibly TRBD2 on 6 matching bases. Trimming removed 0 bases at V and 8 bases at J, with 18 bases between. This CDR3 has 16 amino acids. From germline, CDR1 is SGDLS and CDR2 YYNGEE.

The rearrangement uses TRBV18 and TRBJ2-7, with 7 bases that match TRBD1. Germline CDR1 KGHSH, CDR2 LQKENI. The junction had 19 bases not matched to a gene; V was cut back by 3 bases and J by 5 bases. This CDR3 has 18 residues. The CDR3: CASSPTPVGRGRTDEQYF. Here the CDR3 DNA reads TGTGCCAGCTCACCGACCCCTGTTGGTAGGGGGCGCACGGACGAGCAGTACTTC.

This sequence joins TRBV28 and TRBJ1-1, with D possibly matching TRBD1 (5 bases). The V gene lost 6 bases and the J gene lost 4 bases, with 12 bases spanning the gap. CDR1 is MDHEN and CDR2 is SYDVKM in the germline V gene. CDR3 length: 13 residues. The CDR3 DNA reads TGTGCCAGCAGCAAGACAGTGGGCACTGAAGCTTTCTTT. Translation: CASSKTVGTEAFF.

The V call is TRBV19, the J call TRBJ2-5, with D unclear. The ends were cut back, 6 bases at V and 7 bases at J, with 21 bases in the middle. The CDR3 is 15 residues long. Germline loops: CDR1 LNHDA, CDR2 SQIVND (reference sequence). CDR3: CASSADWLTRGTQYF. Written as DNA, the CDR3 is TGTGCCAGTAGCGCTGATTGGCTAACAAGAGGGACCCAGTACTTC.

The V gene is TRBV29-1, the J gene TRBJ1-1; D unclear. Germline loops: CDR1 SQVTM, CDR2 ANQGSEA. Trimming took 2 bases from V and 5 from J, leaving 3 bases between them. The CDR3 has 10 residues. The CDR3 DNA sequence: TGCAGCGTTGAAACAACTGAAGCTTTCTTT. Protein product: CSVETTEAFF.

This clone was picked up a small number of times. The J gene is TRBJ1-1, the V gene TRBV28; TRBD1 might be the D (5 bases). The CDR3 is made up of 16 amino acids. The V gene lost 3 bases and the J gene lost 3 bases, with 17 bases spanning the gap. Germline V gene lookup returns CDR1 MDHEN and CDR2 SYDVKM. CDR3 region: CASSFMVRGLDTEAFF. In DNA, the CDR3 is TGTGCCAGCAGTTTTATGGTTAGGGGTCTTGACACTGAAGCTTTCTTT. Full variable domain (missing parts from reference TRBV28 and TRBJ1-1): DVKVTQSSRYLVKRTGEKVFLECVQDMDHENMFWYRQDPGLGLRLIYFSYDVKMKEKGDIPEGYSVSREKKERFSLILESASTNQTSMYLCASSFMVRGLDTEAFFGQGTRLTVV.

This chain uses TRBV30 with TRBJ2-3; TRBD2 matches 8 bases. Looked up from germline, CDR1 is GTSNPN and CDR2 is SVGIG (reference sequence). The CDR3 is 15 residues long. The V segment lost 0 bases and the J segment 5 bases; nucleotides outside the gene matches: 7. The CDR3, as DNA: TGTGCCTGGAGTGTACTCGGGCTAGCGGGAGATACGCAGTATTTT. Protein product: CAWSVLGLAGDTQYF.

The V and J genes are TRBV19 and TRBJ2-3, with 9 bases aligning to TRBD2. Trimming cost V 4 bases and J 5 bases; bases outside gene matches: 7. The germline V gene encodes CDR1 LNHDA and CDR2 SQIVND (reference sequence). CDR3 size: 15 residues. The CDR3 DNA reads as TGTGCCAGTAGTAACTCGGGACTAGCATTAGATACGCAGTATTTT. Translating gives CASSNSGLALDTQYF. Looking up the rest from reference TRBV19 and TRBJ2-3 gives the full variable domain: DGGITQSPKYLFRKEGQNVTLSCEQNLNHDAMYWYRQDPGQGLRLIYYSQIVNDFQKGDIAEGYSVSREKKESFPLTVTSAQKNPTAFYLCASSNSGLALDTQYFGPGTRLTVL.

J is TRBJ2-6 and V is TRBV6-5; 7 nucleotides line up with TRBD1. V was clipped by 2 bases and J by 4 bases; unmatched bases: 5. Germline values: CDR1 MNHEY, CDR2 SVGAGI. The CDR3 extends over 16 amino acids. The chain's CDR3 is CASSYEQGTGANVLTF. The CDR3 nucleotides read TGTGCCAGCAGTTACGAACAGGGGACCGGGGCCAACGTCCTGACTTTC.

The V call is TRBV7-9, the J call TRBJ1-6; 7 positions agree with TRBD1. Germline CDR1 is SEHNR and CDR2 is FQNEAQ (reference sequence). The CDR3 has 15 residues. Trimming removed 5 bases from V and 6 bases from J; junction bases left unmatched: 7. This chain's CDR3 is CASSQRDSLNSPLHF. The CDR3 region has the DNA TGTGCCAGCAGCCAACGGGACAGTCTTAATTCACCCCTCCACTTT.

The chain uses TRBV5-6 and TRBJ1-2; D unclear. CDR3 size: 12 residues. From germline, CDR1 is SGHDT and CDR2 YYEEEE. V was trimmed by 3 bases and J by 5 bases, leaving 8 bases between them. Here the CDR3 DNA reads TGTGCCAGCAGCTCAGACACTTATGGCTACACCTTC. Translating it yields CASSSDTYGYTF.

The chain's CDR3 is CASSPLDSYEQYF. DNA of the CDR3: TGTGCCAGCAGTCCTCTCGACAGCTACGAGCAGTACTTC. The chain carries TRBV6-6 and TRBJ2-7; D might be TRBD1 (5 bases). CDR3 length: 13 amino acids. CDR1 is MNHNY, CDR2 SVGAGI, per germline (reference sequence). V was shortened by 5 bases and J by 3 bases, with 11 bases between the two germline ends.

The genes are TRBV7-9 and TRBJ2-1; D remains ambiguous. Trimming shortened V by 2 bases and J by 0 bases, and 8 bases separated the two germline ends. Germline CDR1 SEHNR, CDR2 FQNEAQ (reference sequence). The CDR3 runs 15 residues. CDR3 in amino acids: CASSLLRSSYNEQFF. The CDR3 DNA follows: TGTGCCAGCAGCTTACTTAGAAGCTCCTACAATGAGCAGTTCTTC.

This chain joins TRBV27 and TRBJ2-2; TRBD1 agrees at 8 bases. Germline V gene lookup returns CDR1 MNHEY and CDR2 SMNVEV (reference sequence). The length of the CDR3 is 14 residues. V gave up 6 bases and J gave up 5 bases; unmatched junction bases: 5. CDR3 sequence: CASRNRGSTGELFF. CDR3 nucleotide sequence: TGTGCCAGCAGAAACAGGGGGTCAACCGGGGAGCTGTTTTTT.

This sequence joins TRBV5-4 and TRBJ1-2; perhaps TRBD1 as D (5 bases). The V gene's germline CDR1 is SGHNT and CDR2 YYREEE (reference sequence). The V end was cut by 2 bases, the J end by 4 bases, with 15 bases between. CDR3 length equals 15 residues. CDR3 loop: CASSFNSGGGYGYTF. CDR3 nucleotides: TGTGCCAGCAGCTTTAATTCGGGGGGGGGCTATGGCTACACCTTC.

The DNA for the CDR3 is TGTGCCATCAGTGAGTCGGGGAGGGAGAGGGGTAATCAGCCCCAGCATTTT. Its protein product is CAISESGRERGNQPQHF. This chain links TRBV10-3 with TRBJ1-5, with a weak D call TRBD1 (5 bases). Germline V CDR1 and CDR2: ENHRY, SYGVKD. The CDR3 length is 17 residues. Trimming removed 0 bases at V and 4 bases at J, with 16 bases between.

CDR3 in amino acids: CASSISGGESEQYF. The CDR3 coding sequence is TGTGCCAGCAGTATCTCAGGGGGCGAAAGCGAGCAGTACTTC. This chain connects TRBV6-1 to TRBJ2-7, with TRBD1 matching 8 bases. This CDR3 spans 14 amino acids. The trim removed 5 bases at V and 6 bases at J, leaving 9 bases unmatched. The germline V gene has CDR1 MNHNS and CDR2 SASEGT.

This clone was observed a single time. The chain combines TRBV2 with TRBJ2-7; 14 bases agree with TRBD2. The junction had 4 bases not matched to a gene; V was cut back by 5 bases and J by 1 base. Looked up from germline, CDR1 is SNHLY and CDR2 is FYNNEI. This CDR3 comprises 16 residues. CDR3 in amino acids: CASSTGTSGSSYEQYF. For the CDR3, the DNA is TGTGCCAGCAGTACAGGGACTAGCGGGAGTTCCTACGAGCAGTACTTC.

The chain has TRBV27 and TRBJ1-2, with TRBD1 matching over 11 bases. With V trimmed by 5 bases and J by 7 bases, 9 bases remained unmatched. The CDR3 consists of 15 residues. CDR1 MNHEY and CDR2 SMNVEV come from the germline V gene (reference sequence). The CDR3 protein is CASSLSGQGGSGYTF. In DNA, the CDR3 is TGTGCCAGCAGTCTCTCGGGACAGGGGGGGAGTGGCTACACCTTC.

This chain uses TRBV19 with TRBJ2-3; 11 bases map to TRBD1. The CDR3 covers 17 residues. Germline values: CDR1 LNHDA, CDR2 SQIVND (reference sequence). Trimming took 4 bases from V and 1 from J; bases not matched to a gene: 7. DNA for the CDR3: TGTGCCAGTAGTAGGGACAGGGGGTTTCAAGGCACAGATACGCAGTATTTT. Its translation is CASSRDRGFQGTDTQYF.